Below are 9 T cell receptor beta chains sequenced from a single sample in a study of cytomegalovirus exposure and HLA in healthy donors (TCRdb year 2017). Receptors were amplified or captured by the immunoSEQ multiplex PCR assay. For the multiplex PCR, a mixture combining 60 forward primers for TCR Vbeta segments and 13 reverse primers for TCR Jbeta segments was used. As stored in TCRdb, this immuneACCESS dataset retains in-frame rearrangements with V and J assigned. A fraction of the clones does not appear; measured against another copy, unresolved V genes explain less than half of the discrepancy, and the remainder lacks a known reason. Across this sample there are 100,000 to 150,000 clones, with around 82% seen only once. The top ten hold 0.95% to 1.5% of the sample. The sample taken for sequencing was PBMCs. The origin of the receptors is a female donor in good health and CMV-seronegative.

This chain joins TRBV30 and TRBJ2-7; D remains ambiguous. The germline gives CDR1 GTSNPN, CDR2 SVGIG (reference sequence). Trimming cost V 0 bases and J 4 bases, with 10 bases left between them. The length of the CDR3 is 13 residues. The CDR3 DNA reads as TGTGCCTGGAGTGTATCAGACAATTACGAGCAGTACTTC. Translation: CAWSVSDNYEQYF.

DNA for the CDR3: TGTGCCAGTAGTATTGGCCGGGGGGCAGATACGCAGTATTTT. It encodes CASSIGRGADTQYF. The chain has TRBV19 and TRBJ2-3, with 7 bases aligning to TRBD2. Germline lookup yields CDR1 LNHDA and CDR2 SQIVND (reference sequence). V lost 3 bases and J lost 4; bases outside the gene matches: 4. CDR3 length equals 14 residues.

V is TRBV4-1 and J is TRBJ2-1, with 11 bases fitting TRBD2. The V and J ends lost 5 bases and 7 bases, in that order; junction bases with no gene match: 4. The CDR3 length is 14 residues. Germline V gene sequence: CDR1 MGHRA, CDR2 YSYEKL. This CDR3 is CASSLLAGVNEQFF. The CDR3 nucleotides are TGCGCCAGCAGCTTACTAGCGGGAGTAAATGAGCAGTTCTTC.

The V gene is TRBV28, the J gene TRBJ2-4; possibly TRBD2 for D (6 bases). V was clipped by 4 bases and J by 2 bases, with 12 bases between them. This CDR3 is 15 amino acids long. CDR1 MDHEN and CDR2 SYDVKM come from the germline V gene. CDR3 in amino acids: CASSSRGWPKNIQYF. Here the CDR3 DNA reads TGTGCCAGCAGTTCGCGGGGCTGGCCCAAAAACATTCAGTACTTC.

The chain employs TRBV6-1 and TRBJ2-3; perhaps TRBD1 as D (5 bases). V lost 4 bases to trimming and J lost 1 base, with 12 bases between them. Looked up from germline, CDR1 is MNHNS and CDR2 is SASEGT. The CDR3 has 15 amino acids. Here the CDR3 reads CASSAQGAGTDTQYF. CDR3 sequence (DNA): TGTGCCAGCAGTGCCCAGGGCGCTGGCACAGATACGCAGTATTTT.

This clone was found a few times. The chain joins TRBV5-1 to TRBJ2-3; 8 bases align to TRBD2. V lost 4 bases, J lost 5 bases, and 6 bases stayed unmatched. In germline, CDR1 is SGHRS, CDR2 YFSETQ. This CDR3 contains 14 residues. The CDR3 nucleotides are TGCGCCAGCAGCCTCGGGGGGGCGAAAGATACGCAGTATTTT. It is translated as CASSLGGAKDTQYF.

Here the CDR3 DNA reads TGTGCCAGCAGTGGGGGGCCGGGACAGGGGACCTCTGGGGCCAACGTCCTGACTTTC. Encoded protein: CASSGGPGQGTSGANVLTF. The genes are TRBV2 and TRBJ2-6; TRBD1 aligns across 10 bases. Germline CDR1 is SNHLY and CDR2 is FYNNEI. The CDR3 is 19 amino acids. With V trimmed by 4 bases and J by 0 bases, 9 bases remained unmatched.

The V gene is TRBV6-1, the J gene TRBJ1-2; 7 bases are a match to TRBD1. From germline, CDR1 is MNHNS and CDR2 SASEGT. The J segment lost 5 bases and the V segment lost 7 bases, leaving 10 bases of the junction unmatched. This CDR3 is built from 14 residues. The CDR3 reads CASKSRGMGYGYTF. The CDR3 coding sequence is TGTGCCAGCAAATCCAGGGGGATGGGATATGGCTACACCTTC.

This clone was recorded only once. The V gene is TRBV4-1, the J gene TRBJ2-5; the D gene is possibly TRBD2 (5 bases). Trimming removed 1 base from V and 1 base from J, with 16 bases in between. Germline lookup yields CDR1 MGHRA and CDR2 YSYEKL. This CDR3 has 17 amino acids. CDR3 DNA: TGCGCCAGCAGCCAAGTGACTAACGGCGGTCGCCAAGAGACCCAGTACTTC. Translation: CASSQVTNGGRQETQYF.